The 19 T cell receptor beta chains presented below share a single source sample, sequenced in a study of regulatory T cells in long-lasting Graves disease (dated by TCRdb to the early 2020s). This specimen's time point label, per the study, means: newly diagnosed GD, antithyroid drugs for less than 3 months. For both TCR sequencing and RNA sequencing, RNA was extracted from PBMCs in TRIzol. The method behind the library was multiplex PCR. TCRdb records Illumina HiSeq 4000 as the sequencer. CDR3 regions were amplified by Arm-PCR with iRepertoire HTBI primers to construct TCR beta libraries. TCRdb cleaned the public reads at Q25 with fastp, built clones with MiXCR and kept in-frame beta chains. Entries are consolidated by CDR3 protein sequence, retaining the most common genes and DNA. The sample table holds roughly 500,000 distinct CDR3 sequences, of which approximately 12% were seen once. The ten top clones hold almost 9% of the sample.

These data are also associated with another study on T cells in Graves' hyperthyroidism and ophthalmopathy.

The specimen was peripheral blood mononuclear cells (PBMCs), collected at new diagnosis, from a patient treated with antithyroid drugs. Receptors were obtained from a woman in her twenties or thirties with Graves disease. Donor details come from another sample of the same person, matched by shared clones.

This clonotype came up a few times. The chain carries TRBV2 and TRBJ2-1; TRBD2 aligns across 10 bases. Germline CDR1 reads SNHLY; CDR2 reads FYNNEI. The CDR3 spans 15 residues. V was clipped by 5 bases and J by 8 bases; unmatched bases: 9. CDR3 DNA: TGTGCCAGCAGTCCCCCTAGCGGGAGAGGCTATGAGCAGTTCTTC. Translated, it gives CASSPPSGRGYEQFF.

The chain recombines TRBV7-2 with TRBJ1-1, with D tentatively TRBD1 (6 bases). This CDR3 is 16 amino acids long. The V gene's germline CDR1 is SGHTA and CDR2 FQGNSA. V dropped 5 bases and J dropped 3 bases, with 19 bases sitting between them. The CDR3 sequence: CASSRDQTGMYTEAFF. CDR3 in DNA: TGTGCCAGCAGCCGCGACCAAACAGGGATGTACACTGAAGCTTTCTTT. Full variable domain (rest looked up from reference TRBV7-2 and TRBJ1-1): GAGVSQSPSNKVTEKGKDVELRCDPISGHTALYWYRQSLGQGLEFLIYFQGNSAPDKSGLPSDRFSAERTGGSVSTLTIQRTQQEDSAVYLCASSRDQTGMYTEAFFGQGTRLTVV.

This sequence joins TRBV28 and TRBJ2-7; TRBD2 matches at 7 bases. Per germline, CDR1 MDHEN and CDR2 SYDVKM. The CDR3 runs 15 residues. The J segment lost 1 base and the V segment lost 8 bases, leaving 11 bases of the junction unmatched. CDR3 region: CASGHASGLSYEQYF. CDR3 DNA: TGTGCCAGCGGCCACGCTAGCGGCTTATCCTACGAGCAGTACTTC. Based on the CDR3 plus reference TRBV28 and TRBJ2-7, the full variable domain is DVKVTQSSRYLVKRTGEKVFLECVQDMDHENMFWYRQDPGLGLRLIYFSYDVKMKEKGDIPEGYSVSREKKERFSLILESASTNQTSMYLCASGHASGLSYEQYFGPGTRLTVT.

This chain connects TRBV4-3 to TRBJ2-7; 10 bases fit TRBD2. CDR3 length equals 18 residues. After removal of 1 base from V and 7 bases from J, the junction contained 16 bases not matched to a gene. Germline CDR1 reads LGHNA; CDR2 reads YSLEER. CDR3 amino acids: CASSQGSVGGGLAYEQYF. In DNA, the CDR3 is TGCGCCAGCAGCCAAGGCTCTGTTGGGGGGGGACTAGCGTATGAGCAGTACTTC.

Many counts were recorded for this clonotype. At one end, the junction sequence differs from germline, possibly due to a read error. This chain joins TRBV3-1 and TRBJ1-1; TRBD1 matches 8 bases. Germline lookup yields CDR1 LGHDT and CDR2 YNNKEL (reference sequence). The CDR3 is 11 residues long. The CDR3 loop reads CASSQGQGAFF. The CDR3 bases are TGTGCCAGCAGTCAAGGACAGGGAGCTTTCTTT.

This clonotype has a count of ten or more. The chain carries TRBV2 and TRBJ1-2; D is uncertain. V lost 3 bases and J 4 bases, leaving 9 bases between the germline ends. The length of the CDR3 is 13 residues. Germline lookup yields CDR1 SNHLY and CDR2 FYNNEI. Here the CDR3 DNA reads TGTGCCAGCAGTGATAGGTGGGCCTATGGCTACACCTTC. Protein: CASSDRWAYGYTF.

This clonotype appeared many times. The chain carries TRBV28 and TRBJ1-5; 7 bases are shared with TRBD1. V lost 6 bases, J lost 4 bases, and 9 bases stayed unmatched. The CDR3 is 15 amino acids. The germline V gene encodes CDR1 MDHEN and CDR2 SYDVKM. CDR3 bases: TGTGCCAGCAGCGAAACCGGGACAGTGAATCAGCCCCAGCATTTT. The encoded protein is CASSETGTVNQPQHF.

The chain links TRBV30 to TRBJ1-2, with 9 bases lining up with TRBD1. There are 14 residues in the CDR3. Germline CDR1 is GTSNPN and CDR2 is SVGIG (reference sequence). Trimming took 3 bases from V and 10 from J; bases not matched to a gene: 12. CDR3 nucleotides: TGTGCCTGGAGGACACAGGGGGCGTTTGGCACCTACACCTTC. It yields the protein CAWRTQGAFGTYTF.

The gene calls are TRBV28 and TRBJ2-7; TRBD2 aligns across 9 bases. CDR3 length: 16 amino acids. The V gene's germline CDR1 is MDHEN and CDR2 SYDVKM. V shed 3 bases, J shed 2 bases, and the junction held 8 bases outside the gene matches. The CDR3 DNA is TGTGCCAGCAGTTTCCACCTGACTAGCGGTACCTACGAGCAGTACTTC. It yields the protein CASSFHLTSGTYEQYF.

This clonotype was seen more than once but under ten times. The chain links TRBV28 to TRBJ2-7; a possible D gene is TRBD2 (6 bases). Germline V gene lookup returns CDR1 MDHEN and CDR2 SYDVKM. Trimming shortened V by 3 bases and J by 5 bases, and 14 bases separated the two germline ends. The CDR3 is 14 amino acids. In DNA, the CDR3 is TGTGCCAGCAGTTTCGACGGGAGTATCGACGAGCAGTACTTC. Its translation: CASSFDGSIDEQYF.

This clonotype was recorded at least ten times. The chain uses TRBV5-4 and TRBJ2-3; no clear D. Deletions cut 0 bases from V and 2 bases from J, with 10 bases between. The CDR3 extends over 15 amino acids. CDR1 is SGHNT, CDR2 YYREEE, per germline (reference sequence). The CDR3 loop is CASSLDQANTDTQYF. The CDR3 nucleotides read TGTGCCAGCAGCTTGGATCAGGCGAACACAGATACGCAGTATTTT.

The table lists this clonotype with many counts. J is TRBJ1-3 and V is TRBV20-1; TRBD1 matches at 8 bases. Germline CDR1 DFQATT, CDR2 SNEGSKA (reference sequence). With 3 bases clipped from V and 3 bases from J, the junction kept 4 bases outside the gene matches. The CDR3 totals 14 residues. The CDR3 DNA reads TGCAGTGCTAGTCAGGGGGCATATGGAAACACCATATATTTT. As protein: CSASQGAYGNTIYF.

The chain links TRBV5-6 to TRBJ1-5; unclear D gene. The CDR3 sequence is 19 residues long. V lost 2 bases to trimming and J lost 0 bases, with 21 bases between them. In germline, CDR1 is SGHDT, CDR2 YYEEEE. The CDR3 is CASSLHAASSPYSNQPQHF. The CDR3 DNA sequence: TGTGCCAGCAGCTTACACGCCGCCTCCAGCCCCTATAGCAATCAGCCCCAGCATTTT.

In its sample, this clonotype was seen many times. This chain links TRBV19 with TRBJ1-3; the D gene is possibly TRBD1 (6 bases). Per the germline V gene, CDR1 is LNHDA and CDR2 is SQIVND (reference sequence). The CDR3 consists of 15 residues. V lost 7 bases and J lost 3, with 16 bases in between. The CDR3 spells CASTRHRGNGNTIYF. In DNA form, the CDR3 reads TGTGCCAGTACCAGGCATAGGGGGAATGGAAACACCATATATTTT.

This clonotype was counted at least ten times. The chain links TRBV2 to TRBJ2-1, with D possibly TRBD2 on 6 matching bases. Germline V lookup: CDR1 SNHLY, CDR2 FYNNEI. Trimming pared 7 bases from V and 3 bases from J, leaving 16 bases between. This CDR3 region has 15 residues. The chain's CDR3 is CASTLLALRYNEQFF. DNA of the CDR3: TGTGCCAGCACCTTGCTAGCGTTACGCTACAATGAGCAGTTCTTC. Based on the CDR3 plus reference TRBV2 and TRBJ2-1, the full variable domain is EPEVTQTPSHQVTQMGQEVILRCVPISNHLYFYWYRQILGQKVEFLVSFYNNEISEKSEIFDDQFSVERPDGSNFTLKIRSTKLEDSAMYFCASTLLALRYNEQFFGPGTRLTVL.

This clonotype turned up a few times. The chain links TRBV7-2 to TRBJ1-5; 7 bases agree with TRBD1. Looked up from germline, CDR1 is SGHTA and CDR2 is FQGNSA. The CDR3 is 15 amino acids. The V segment lost 1 base and the J segment 6 bases; nucleotides outside the gene matches: 6. DNA of the CDR3: TGTGCCAGCAGCTTAGATATGACAGGGACTCAGCCCCAGCATTTT. Translated: CASSLDMTGTQPQHF. Together with reference TRBV7-2 and TRBJ1-5, the CDR3 gives the full variable domain: GAGVSQSPSNKVTEKGKDVELRCDPISGHTALYWYRQSLGQGLEFLIYFQGNSAPDKSGLPSDRFSAERTGGSVSTLTIQRTQQEDSAVYLCASSLDMTGTQPQHFGDGTRLSIL.

The chain carries TRBV3-1 and TRBJ2-1; 10 nucleotides line up with TRBD2. In germline, CDR1 is LGHDT, CDR2 YNNKEL (reference sequence). The CDR3 is 17 residues long. J lost 8 bases, V lost 4 bases, and 14 bases had no gene match. This CDR3 reads CASSPIRRSSGSYEQFF. The CDR3 region has the DNA TGTGCCAGCAGCCCTATTCGTCGGTCTAGCGGGAGTTATGAGCAGTTCTTC.

This clonotype was found a few times. This chain joins TRBV6-1 and TRBJ1-2; maybe TRBD1 (6 bases). The CDR3 spans 13 residues. Germline loops: CDR1 MNHNS, CDR2 SASEGT. The V end was cut by 4 bases, the J end by 8 bases, with 14 bases between. DNA for the CDR3: TGTGCCAGCAGTGCCCGATCAGGGGTCGGCTACACCTTC. It is translated as CASSARSGVGYTF.

As regards this clonotype: Mismatch with germline at one junction end may stem from a read error. The rearrangement uses TRBV19 and TRBJ1-2, with D possibly TRBD1 on 6 matching bases. The CDR3 runs 14 residues. Germline CDR1 and CDR2: LNHDA and SQIVND (reference sequence). The CDR3 nucleotides read TGTGCCAGTAGCATAGGGGGAGCCGGTGCCGGCTACACCTTC. It translates to CASSIGGAGAGYTF.